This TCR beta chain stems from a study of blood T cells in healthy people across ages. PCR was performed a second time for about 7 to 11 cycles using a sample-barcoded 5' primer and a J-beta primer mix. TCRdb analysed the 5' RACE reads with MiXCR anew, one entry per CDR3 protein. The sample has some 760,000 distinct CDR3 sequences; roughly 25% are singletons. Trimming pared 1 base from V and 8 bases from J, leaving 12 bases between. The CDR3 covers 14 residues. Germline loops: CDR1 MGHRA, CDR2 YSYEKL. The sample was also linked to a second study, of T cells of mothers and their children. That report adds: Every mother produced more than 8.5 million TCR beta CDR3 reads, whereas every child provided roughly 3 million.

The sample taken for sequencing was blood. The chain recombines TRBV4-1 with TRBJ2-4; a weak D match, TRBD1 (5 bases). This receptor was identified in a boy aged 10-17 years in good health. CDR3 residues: CASSQGVGEDIQYF. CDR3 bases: TGCGCCAGCAGCCAAGGGGTAGGGGAAGACATTCAGTACTTC.